This T cell receptor beta chain is from a study of cytomegalovirus exposure and HLA in healthy donors. Study-wide background: An early release of data contained 75 million to 90 million unique TCRs, which came from HLA-typed donors. Broader study findings: Later, TCR association rates were found to vary by HLA locus, highest for DRB1 and lowest for HLA-C. TCR beta sequences numbering under 20,000 were associated with HLA alleles at 0.05 false discovery rate in a later analysis. Later analysis revealed greater clonal expansion in HLA-associated TCR beta chains than in equally common others.

Notes on this clone: Its specificity is not known.

PCR primers comprised 60 Vbeta and 13 Jbeta primers. Assay used: immunoSEQ multiplex PCR; TCRdb lists only in-frame clones, some missing. Of approximately 160,000 clones in the sample, around 68% were seen once. This CDR3 comprises 14 residues. Trimming cost V 0 bases and J 8 bases; bases outside gene matches: 2. Germline V gives CDR1 MNHEY, CDR2 SMNVEV (reference sequence). This chain uses TRBV27 with TRBJ2-2; 8 bases map to TRBD2. The sample was PBMCs. The sequence was collected from a man aged 45 to 65 in good health and CMV-seronegative. The CDR3 sequence: CASSLSASGGELFF. The CDR3 bases are TGTGCCAGCAGTTTATCCGCTAGCGGGGGGGAGCTGTTTTTT.